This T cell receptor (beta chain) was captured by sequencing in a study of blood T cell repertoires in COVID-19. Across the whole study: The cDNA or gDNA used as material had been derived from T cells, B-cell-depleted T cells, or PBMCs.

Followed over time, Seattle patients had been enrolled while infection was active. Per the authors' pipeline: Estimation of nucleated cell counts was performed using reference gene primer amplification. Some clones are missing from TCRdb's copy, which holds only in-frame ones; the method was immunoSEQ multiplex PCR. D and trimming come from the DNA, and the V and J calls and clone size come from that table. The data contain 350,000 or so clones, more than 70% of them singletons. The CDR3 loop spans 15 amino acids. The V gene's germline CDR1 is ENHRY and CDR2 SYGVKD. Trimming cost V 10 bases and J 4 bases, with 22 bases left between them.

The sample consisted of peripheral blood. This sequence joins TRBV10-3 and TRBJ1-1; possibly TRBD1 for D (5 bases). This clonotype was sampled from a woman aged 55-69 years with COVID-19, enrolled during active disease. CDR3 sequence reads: CATTADSQIITEAFF. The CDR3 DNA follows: TGTGCCACCACGGCAGACAGCCAAATAATCACTGAAGCTTTCTTT.